Following are 10 T cell receptor beta chains from one sample sequenced in a study of blood T cell repertoires in COVID-19. Using immunoSEQ multiplex PCR, the repertoire was profiled, and TCRdb retains in-frame clones only, with some absent. The data hold 94,000 or so clones, with about 79% observed a single time. Specimen: peripheral blood. The receptor set was obtained from a man aged 55-75 years with acute or convalescent COVID-19.

The chain has TRBV27 and TRBJ2-1; 10 positions match TRBD2. Germline V gene lookup returns CDR1 MNHEY and CDR2 SMNVEV (reference sequence). The CDR3 is made up of 18 amino acids. V lost 5 bases, J lost 5 bases, and 15 bases stayed unmatched. This CDR3 is CASSKKTPRTSGNNEQFF. The CDR3 bases are TGTGCCAGCAGTAAAAAAACACCGAGGACTAGCGGTAACAATGAGCAGTTCTTC.

The rearrangement joins TRBV4-2 to TRBJ1-2; D perhaps matches TRBD1 (5 bases). The V gene's germline CDR1 is LGHNA and CDR2 YNFKEQ. V was clipped by 0 bases and J by 7 bases, with 15 bases between them. CDR3 length: 15 amino acids. CDR3 DNA: TGTGCCAGCAGCCAAGAAGGTTGGGGAGGGGCTGGCTACACCTTC. The encoded protein is CASSQEGWGGAGYTF.

CDR3: CASSSDRDRDFIGNQPQHF. The CDR3 DNA is TGTGCCAGCAGTTCTGATCGGGACAGGGATTTTATAGGCAATCAGCCCCAGCATTTT. The J gene is TRBJ1-5, the V gene TRBV28, with 9 bases identical to TRBD1. CDR1 is MDHEN, CDR2 SYDVKM, per germline. The trim removed 4 bases at V and 2 bases at J, leaving 15 bases unmatched. The CDR3 has 19 residues.

The rearrangement links TRBV11-2 to TRBJ1-1, with 8 bases lining up with TRBD1. V dropped 1 base and J dropped 2; count of bases not matched to a gene: 3. This CDR3 is 15 amino acids long. CDR1 and CDR2 (germline): SGHAT, FQNNGV. In DNA form, the CDR3 reads TGTGCCAGCAGCTTAGGAGGGACAGGAAACACTGAAGCTTTCTTT. It encodes CASSLGGTGNTEAFF. Complete variable domain (other parts from reference TRBV11-2 and TRBJ1-1): EAGVAQSPRYKIIEKRQSVAFWCNPISGHATLYWYQQILGQGPKLLIQFQNNGVVDDSQLPKDRFSAERLKGVDSTLKIQPAKLEDSAVYLCASSLGGTGNTEAFFGQGTRLTVV.

The chain carries TRBV12-3 or TRBV12-4 and TRBJ1-5; the D gene is possibly TRBD1 (5 bases). This CDR3 comprises 12 residues. With 5 bases removed from V and 9 bases from J, the gap between germline ends came to 11 bases. CDR3 in DNA: TGTGCCAGCAGTACAGGACGAGTGCCCCAGCATTTT. Translation gives CASSTGRVPQHF.

The CDR3 DNA sequence: TGTGCCAGCACCCCCGGGGGGACCTATGGCTACACCTTC. This translates into CASTPGGTYGYTF. V and J are TRBV6-5 and TRBJ1-2; perhaps TRBD1 as D (5 bases). The CDR3 is 13 amino acids. Germline CDR1 MNHEY, CDR2 SVGAGI. Trimming stripped 7 bases from V and 4 bases from J, with 13 bases between.

The chain uses TRBV28 and TRBJ2-3; TRBD2 aligns across 12 bases. V dropped 4 bases and J dropped 0; count of bases not matched to a gene: 2. Germline V gene lookup returns CDR1 MDHEN and CDR2 SYDVKM. The CDR3 spans 16 residues. The CDR3 loop reads CASSWTSGESTDTQYF. CDR3 nucleotides: TGTGCCAGCAGTTGGACTAGCGGGGAGAGCACAGATACGCAGTATTTT. The full variable domain, with the rest looked up from reference TRBV28 and TRBJ2-3, is DVKVTQSSRYLVKRTGEKVFLECVQDMDHENMFWYRQDPGLGLRLIYFSYDVKMKEKGDIPEGYSVSREKKERFSLILESASTNQTSMYLCASSWTSGESTDTQYFGPGTRLTVL.

The DNA of the CDR3 is TGTGCCAGCAGTGGGGGACAGGGACGCGGCTACACCTTC. It codes for CASSGGQGRGYTF. J is TRBJ1-2 and V is TRBV2; TRBD1 matches at 9 bases. This CDR3 is built from 13 residues. With V trimmed by 4 bases and J by 8 bases, 5 bases remained unmatched. Looked up from germline, CDR1 is SNHLY and CDR2 is FYNNEI. The whole variable domain, remainder taken from reference TRBV2 and TRBJ1-2, is EPEVTQTPSHQVTQMGQEVILRCVPISNHLYFYWYRQILGQKVEFLVSFYNNEISEKSEIFDDQFSVERPDGSNFTLKIRSTKLEDSAMYFCASSGGQGRGYTFGSGTRLTVV.

V is TRBV4-1 and J is TRBJ1-2, with 7 bases matching TRBD1. V lost 4 bases, J lost 8 bases, and 13 bases stayed unmatched. Germline CDR1 reads MGHRA; CDR2 reads YSYEKL. The CDR3 covers 15 residues. CDR3 residues: CASSPEGRGRGGYTF. The CDR3 nucleotides are TGCGCCAGCAGCCCAGAAGGTAGGGGGCGCGGAGGCTACACCTTC.

The chain combines TRBV6-5 with TRBJ2-3; 9 nucleotides match TRBD1. CDR3 length: 14 amino acids. From germline, CDR1 is MNHEY and CDR2 SVGAGI. V gave up 5 bases and J gave up 1 base; unmatched junction bases: 1. CDR3 in amino acids: CASSRDRGTDTQYF. The CDR3, as DNA: TGTGCCAGCAGTCGGGACAGGGGCACAGATACGCAGTATTTT.